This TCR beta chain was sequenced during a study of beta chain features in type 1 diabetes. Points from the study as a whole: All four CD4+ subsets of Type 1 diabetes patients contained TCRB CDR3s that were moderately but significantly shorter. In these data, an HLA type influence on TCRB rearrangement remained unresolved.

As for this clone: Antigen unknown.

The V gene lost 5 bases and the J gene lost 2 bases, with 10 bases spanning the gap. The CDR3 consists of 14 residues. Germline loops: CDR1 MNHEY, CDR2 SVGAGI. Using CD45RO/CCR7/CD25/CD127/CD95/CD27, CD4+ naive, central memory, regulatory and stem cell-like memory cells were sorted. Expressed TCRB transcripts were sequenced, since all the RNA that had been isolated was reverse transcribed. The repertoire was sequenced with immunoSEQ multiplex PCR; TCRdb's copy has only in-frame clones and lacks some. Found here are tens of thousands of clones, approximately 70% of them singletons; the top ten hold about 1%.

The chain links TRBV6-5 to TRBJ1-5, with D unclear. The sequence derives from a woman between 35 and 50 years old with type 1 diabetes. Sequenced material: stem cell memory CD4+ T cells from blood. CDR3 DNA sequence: TGTGCCAGCAGTACCACCGGGGGCAATCAGCCCCAGCATTTT. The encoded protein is CASSTTGGNQPQHF.